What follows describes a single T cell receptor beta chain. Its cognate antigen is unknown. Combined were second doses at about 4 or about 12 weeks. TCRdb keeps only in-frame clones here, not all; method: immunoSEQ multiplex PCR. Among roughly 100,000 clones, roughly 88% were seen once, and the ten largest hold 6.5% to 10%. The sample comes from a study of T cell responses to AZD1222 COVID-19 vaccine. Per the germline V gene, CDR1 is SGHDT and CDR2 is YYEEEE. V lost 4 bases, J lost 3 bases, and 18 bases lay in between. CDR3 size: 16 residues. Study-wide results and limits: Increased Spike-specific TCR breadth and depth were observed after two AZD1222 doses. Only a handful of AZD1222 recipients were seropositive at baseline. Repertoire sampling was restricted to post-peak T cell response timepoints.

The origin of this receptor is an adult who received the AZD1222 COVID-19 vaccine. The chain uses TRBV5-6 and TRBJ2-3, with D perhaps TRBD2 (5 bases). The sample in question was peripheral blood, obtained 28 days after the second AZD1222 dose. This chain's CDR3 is CASSPGGGTGTDTQYF. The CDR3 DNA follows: TGTGCCAGCAGCCCCGGCGGAGGCACCGGGACAGATACGCAGTATTTT. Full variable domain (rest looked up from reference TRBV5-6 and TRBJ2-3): DAGVTQSPTHLIKTRGQQVTLRCSPKSGHDTVSWYQQALGQGPQFIFQYYEEEERQRGNFPDRFSGHQFPNYSSELNVNALLLGDSALYLCASSPGGGTGTDTQYFGPGTRLTVL.